This T cell receptor beta chain was identified in a study of CD8 T cells in ankylosing spondylitis. Findings and limits, study-wide: A CD8+ phenotype characterized the disease-linked clones, which were relatively rare in peripheral blood. What appeared characteristic of ankylosing spondylitis blood was a TCR beta motif of fewer than ten highly homologous variants.

Each CDR3 protein is one row after TCRdb ran MiXCR on the 5' RACE reads. The sample yields roughly 700,000 distinct CDR3 sequences, 15% to 20% seen once. There are a few counts of this clonotype. Its antigen remains unidentified. Sequenced: blood, either unsorted or a sorted T cell fraction (not recorded which). The clonotype comes from a male donor with ankylosing spondylitis.

The CDR3 spells CASSPRGAGTRAYNEQFF. DNA of the CDR3: TGTGCCAGCAGCCCCAGGGGGGCTGGCACACGTGCGTACAATGAGCAGTTCTTC. The chain carries TRBV21-1 and TRBJ2-1; the tabulated D call, TRBD1, remains unverified against the DNA. TRBV21-1 is listed as a pseudogene. The CDR3 totals 18 residues.